This T cell receptor beta chain originates from a study of cytomegalovirus exposure and HLA in healthy donors. Vbeta (60) and Jbeta (13) primers were used in the PCR. TCRdb's table, derived via immunoSEQ multiplex PCR, lists solely in-frame clones and lacks some. Of 100,000 to 150,000 clones listed, roughly 76% were seen once; the top ten hold over 2.5%. This clonotype was obtained from a woman in her forties or fifties in good health and CMV-seronegative. The sequencing sample was made of PBMCs.

CDR3 sequence reads: CAWSKPSVAGGHTDTQYF. Written as DNA, the CDR3 is TGTGCCTGGAGTAAACCGAGCGTAGCGGGAGGGCACACAGATACGCAGTATTTT. This rearrangement joins TRBV30 to TRBJ2-3; TRBD2 aligns across 11 bases. Germline V gives CDR1 GTSNPN, CDR2 SVGIG (reference sequence). The CDR3 consists of 18 residues. J lost 2 bases, V lost 2 bases, and 12 bases had no gene match.